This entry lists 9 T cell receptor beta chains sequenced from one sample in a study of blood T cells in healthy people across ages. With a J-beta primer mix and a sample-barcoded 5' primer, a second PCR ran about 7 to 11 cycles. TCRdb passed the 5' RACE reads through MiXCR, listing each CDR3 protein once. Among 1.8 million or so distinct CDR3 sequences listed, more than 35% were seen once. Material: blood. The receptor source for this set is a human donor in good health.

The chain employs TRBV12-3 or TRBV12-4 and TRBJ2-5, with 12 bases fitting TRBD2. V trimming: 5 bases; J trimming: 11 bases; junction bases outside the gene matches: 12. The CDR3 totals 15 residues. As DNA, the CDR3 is TGTGCCAGCAGTCCCCCTAGCGGGGGGGCGAGTGAGCAGTACTTC. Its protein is CASSPPSGGASEQYF.

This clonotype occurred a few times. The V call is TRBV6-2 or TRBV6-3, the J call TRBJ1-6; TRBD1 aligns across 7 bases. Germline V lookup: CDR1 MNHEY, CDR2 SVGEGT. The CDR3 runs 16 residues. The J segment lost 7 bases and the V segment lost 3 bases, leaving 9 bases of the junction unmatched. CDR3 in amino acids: CASSYGGGQLNSPLHF. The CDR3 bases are TGTGCCAGCAGTTATGGTGGGGGACAGTTGAATTCACCCCTCCACTTT.

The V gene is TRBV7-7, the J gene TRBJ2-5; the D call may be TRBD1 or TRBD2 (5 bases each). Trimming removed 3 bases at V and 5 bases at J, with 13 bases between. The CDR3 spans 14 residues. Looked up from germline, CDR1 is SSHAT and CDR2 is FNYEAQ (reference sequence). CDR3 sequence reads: CASSLGVAWETQYF. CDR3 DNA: TGTGCCAGCAGCTTGGGGGTCGCATGGGAGACCCAGTACTTC.

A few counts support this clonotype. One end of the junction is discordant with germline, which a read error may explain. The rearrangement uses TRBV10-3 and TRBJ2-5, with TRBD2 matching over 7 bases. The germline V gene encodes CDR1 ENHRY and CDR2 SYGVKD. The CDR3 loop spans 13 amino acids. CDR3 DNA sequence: TGTGCCATCCGGGGGGAAGGGATAGAGGCCCAGTACTTC. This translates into CAIRGEGIEAQYF.

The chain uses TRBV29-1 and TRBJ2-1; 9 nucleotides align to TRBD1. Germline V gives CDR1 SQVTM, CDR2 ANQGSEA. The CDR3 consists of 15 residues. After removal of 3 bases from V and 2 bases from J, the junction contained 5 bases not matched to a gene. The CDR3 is CSVDLTGGAYNEQFF. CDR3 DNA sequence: TGCAGCGTTGACTTGACAGGGGGAGCCTACAATGAGCAGTTCTTC.

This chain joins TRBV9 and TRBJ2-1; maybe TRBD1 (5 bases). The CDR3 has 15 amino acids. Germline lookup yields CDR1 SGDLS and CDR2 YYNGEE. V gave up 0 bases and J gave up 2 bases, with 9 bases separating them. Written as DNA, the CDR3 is TGTGCCAGCAGCGTAGCGGAAGGGGCCTACAATGAGCAGTTCTTC. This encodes CASSVAEGAYNEQFF.

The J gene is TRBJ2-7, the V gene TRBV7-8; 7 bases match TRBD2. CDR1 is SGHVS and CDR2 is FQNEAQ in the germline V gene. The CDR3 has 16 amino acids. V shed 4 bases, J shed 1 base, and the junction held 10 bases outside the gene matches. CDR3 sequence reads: CASSSPWGGDSYEQYF. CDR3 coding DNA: TGTGCCAGCAGCTCTCCTTGGGGGGGGGATTCCTACGAGCAGTACTTC.

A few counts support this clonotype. In DNA form, the CDR3 reads TGTGCCAGCAGCTCTATATCAGATACGCAGTATTTT. This sequence encodes CASSSISDTQYF. The rearrangement uses TRBV7-2 and TRBJ2-3; unclear D gene. Trimming pared 4 bases from V and 4 bases from J, leaving 6 bases between. CDR1 and CDR2 (germline): SGHTA, FQGNSA. This CDR3 is 12 amino acids long.

CDR3 sequence (DNA): TGTGCCAGCAGCTTAACCTTTGGGGGCTACACCTTC. Its translation is CASSLTFGGYTF. This chain joins TRBV5-6 and TRBJ1-2; D remains ambiguous. CDR1 is SGHDT, CDR2 YYEEEE, per germline. Trimming shortened V by 2 bases and J by 8 bases, and 10 bases separated the two germline ends. The length of the CDR3 is 12 residues.